This T cell receptor (beta chain) was found in a study of blood T cells in healthy people across ages. The extraction recovered at least 5.5 micrograms of total RNA per sample. Germline V gene data show CDR1 as SNHLY and CDR2 as FYNNEI. V lost 4 bases to trimming and J lost 4 bases, with 15 bases between them. The CDR3 totals 15 residues. PCR was performed a second time for roughly 7 to 11 cycles using a sample-barcoded 5' primer and a J-beta primer mix. TCRdb reanalysed the 5' RACE reads using MiXCR and keeps one entry per CDR3 protein. The repertoire holds about 1.1 million distinct CDR3 sequences, with around two fifths as singletons.

The specimen was blood. This sequence was found in a man in his late teens or twenties in good health. The chain carries TRBV2 and TRBJ2-3, with D perhaps TRBD2 (6 bases). CDR3 in amino acids: CASSGRGRKPDTQYF. CDR3 nucleotides: TGTGCCAGCAGTGGACGGGGGAGAAAACCAGATACGCAGTATTTT.